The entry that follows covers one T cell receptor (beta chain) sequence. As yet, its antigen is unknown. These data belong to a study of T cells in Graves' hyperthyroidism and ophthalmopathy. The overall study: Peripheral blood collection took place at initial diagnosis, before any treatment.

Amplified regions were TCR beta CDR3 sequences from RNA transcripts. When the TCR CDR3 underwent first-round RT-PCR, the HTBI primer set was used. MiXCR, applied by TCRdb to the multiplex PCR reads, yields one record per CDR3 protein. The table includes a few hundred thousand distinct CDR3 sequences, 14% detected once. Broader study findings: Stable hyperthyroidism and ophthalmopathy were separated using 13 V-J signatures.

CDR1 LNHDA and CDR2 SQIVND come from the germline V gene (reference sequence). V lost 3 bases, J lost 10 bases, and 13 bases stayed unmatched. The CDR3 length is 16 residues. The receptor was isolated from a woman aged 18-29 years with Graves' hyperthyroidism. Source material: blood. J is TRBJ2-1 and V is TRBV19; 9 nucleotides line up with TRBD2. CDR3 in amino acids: CASSIRGLAEPSEQFF. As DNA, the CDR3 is TGTGCCAGTAGTATTCGGGGACTAGCAGAACCTAGCGAGCAGTTCTTC.